Described below is a single T cell receptor beta chain sequence and its context. Its antigen is not known. The data were taken from a study of vaccination effects on CD4 cells after COVID-19. Study results and limitations: Researchers report that only 1 of 255 vaccine-induced clones in healthy vaccinees cross-reacted with common cold coronaviruses. Marked contraction was observed in infection-induced and vaccine-induced clones late after vaccination.

Method: immunoSEQ multiplex PCR; TCRdb's copy keeps in-frame clones and lacks some. The sample gives around 32,000 clones, roughly 60% of which show up once; 7.5% to 9.5% is in the top ten. Antigen-specific CD4+ T cells were expanded with viral peptide pools in the ViraFEST assay before sequencing. Following culture for around 9 days, CD4+ T cells were isolated. Each participant was administered two doses of either the BNT162b2 or the mRNA-1273 vaccine. None of these healthy vaccinees had been infected with SARS-CoV-2 before vaccination. It was with about 10 IU/ml IL-2 and about 9.2 ug/ml peptides that around 1.8 million PBMC per well were cultured. Germline V gene lookup returns CDR1 SGHNT and CDR2 YENEEA. CDR3 length equals 15 residues. V lost 5 bases, J lost 4 bases, and 15 bases lay in between.

The material sequenced was CD4+ T cells from PBMCs cultured with SARS-CoV-2 spike peptides, taken after COVID-19 vaccination. The source of this sequence is a human donor who received a COVID-19 vaccine. The V call is TRBV11-3, the J call TRBJ1-3, with a tentative D call TRBD1 (5 bases). The CDR3 DNA is TGTGCCAGCAGCGGGGCCGGGCCCGCCGGAAACACCATATATTTT. It codes for CASSGAGPAGNTIYF. The full variable domain, in which reference TRBV11-3 and TRBJ1-3 provide the parts outside the CDR3, is EAGVVQSPRYKIIEKKQPVAFWCNPISGHNTLYWYLQNLGQGPELLIRYENEEAVDDSQLPKDRFSAERLKGVDSTLKIQPAELGDSAVYLCASSGAGPAGNTIYFGEGSWLTVV.